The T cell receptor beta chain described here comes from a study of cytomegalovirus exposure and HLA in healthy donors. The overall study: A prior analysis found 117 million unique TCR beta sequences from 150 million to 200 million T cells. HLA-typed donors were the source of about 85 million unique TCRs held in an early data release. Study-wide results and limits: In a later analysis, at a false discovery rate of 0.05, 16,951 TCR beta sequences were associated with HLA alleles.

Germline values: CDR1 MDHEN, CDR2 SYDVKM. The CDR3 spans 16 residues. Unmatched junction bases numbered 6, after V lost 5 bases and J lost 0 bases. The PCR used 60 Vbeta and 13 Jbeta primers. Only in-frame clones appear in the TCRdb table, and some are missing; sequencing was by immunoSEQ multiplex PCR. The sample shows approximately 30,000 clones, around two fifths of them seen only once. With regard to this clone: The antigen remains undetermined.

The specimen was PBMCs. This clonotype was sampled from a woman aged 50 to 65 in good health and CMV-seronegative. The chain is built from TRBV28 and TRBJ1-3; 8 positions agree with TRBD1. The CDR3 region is CASSQPGGRSGNTIYF. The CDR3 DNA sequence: TGTGCCAGCAGTCAACCAGGGGGCCGCTCTGGAAACACCATATATTTT.